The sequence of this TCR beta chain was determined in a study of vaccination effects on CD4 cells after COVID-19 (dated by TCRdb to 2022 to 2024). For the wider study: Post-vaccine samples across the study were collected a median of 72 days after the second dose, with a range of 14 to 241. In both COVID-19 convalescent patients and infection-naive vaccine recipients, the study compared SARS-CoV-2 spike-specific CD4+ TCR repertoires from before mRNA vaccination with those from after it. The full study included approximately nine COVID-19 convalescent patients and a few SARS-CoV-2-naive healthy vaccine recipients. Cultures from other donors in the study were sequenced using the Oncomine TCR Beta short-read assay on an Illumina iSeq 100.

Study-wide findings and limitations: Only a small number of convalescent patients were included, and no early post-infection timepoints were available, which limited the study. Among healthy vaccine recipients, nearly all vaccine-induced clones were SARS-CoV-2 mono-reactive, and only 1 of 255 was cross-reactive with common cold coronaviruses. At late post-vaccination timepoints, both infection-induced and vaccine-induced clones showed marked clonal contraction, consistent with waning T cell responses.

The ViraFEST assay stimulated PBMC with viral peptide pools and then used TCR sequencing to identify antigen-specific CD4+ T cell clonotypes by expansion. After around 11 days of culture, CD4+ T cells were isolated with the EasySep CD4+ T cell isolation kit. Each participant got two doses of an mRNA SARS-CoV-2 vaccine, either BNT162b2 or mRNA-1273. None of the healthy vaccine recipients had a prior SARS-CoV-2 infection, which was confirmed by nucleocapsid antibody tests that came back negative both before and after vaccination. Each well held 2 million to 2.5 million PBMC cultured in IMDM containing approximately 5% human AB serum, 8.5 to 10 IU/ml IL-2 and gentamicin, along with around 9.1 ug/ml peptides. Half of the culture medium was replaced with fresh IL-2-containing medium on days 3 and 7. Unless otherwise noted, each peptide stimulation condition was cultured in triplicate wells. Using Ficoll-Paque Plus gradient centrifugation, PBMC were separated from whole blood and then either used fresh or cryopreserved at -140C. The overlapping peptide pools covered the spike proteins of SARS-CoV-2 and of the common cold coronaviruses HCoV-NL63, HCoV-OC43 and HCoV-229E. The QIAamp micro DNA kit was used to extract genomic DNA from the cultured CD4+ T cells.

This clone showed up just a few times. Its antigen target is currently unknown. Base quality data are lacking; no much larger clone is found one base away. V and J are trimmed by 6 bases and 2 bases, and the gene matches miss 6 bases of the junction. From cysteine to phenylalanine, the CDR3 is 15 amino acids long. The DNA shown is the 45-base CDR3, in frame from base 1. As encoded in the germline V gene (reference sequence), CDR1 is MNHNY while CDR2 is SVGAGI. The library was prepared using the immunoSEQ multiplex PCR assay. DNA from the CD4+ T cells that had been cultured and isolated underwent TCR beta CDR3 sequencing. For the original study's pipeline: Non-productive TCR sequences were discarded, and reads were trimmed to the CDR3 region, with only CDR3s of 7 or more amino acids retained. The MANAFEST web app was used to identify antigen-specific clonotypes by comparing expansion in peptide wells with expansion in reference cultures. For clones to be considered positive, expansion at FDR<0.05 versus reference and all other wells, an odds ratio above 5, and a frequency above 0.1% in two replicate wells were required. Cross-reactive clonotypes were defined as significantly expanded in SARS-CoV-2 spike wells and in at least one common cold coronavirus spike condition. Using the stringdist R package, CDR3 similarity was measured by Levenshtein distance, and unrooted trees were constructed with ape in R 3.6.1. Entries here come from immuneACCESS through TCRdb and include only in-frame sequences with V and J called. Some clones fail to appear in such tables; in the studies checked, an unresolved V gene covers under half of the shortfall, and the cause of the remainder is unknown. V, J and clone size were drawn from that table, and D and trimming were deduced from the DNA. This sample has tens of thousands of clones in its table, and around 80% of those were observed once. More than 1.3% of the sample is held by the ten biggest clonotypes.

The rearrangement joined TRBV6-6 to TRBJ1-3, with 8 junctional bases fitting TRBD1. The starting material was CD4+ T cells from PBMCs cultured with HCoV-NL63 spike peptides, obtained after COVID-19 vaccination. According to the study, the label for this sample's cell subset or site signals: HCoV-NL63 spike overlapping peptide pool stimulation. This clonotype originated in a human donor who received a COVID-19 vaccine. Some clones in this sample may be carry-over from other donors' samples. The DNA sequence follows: TGTGCCAGCAGCTTCAACAGGGGGACTGGAAACACCATATATTTT. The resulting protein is CASSFNRGTGNTIYF.